This entry features one T cell receptor (beta chain) sequence. Antigen specificity is unknown. TCRB transcripts that were expressed got sequenced, as all of the isolated RNA had been reverse transcribed. TCRdb's table, derived via immunoSEQ multiplex PCR, lists solely in-frame clones and lacks some. The data show 130,000 or so clones, over 15% seen once. The data derive from a study of beta chain features in type 1 diabetes. Study results and limitations: Shortening of TCRB CDR3s, moderate but significant, appeared in all four CD4+ subsets of Type 1 diabetes patients. Type 1 diabetes patients showed fewer insertions and more deletions at VDJ junctions. The study found that naive, central memory and Treg TCRB repertoires appeared more similar in patients than in healthy donors.

Blood was collected once per donor into heparin, averaging about 116 mL. The TCR comes from a young man with type 1 diabetes. The specimen sequenced was central memory CD4+ T cells from blood.

CDR3 loop: CAWTRASSYGYTF. Written as DNA, the CDR3 is TGTGCCTGGACAAGGGCCTCGTCCTATGGCTACACCTTC. The chain combines TRBV30 with TRBJ1-2; unclear D gene. Germline CDR1 reads GTSNPN; CDR2 reads SVGIG (reference sequence). The length of the CDR3 is 13 residues. V was pared by 4 bases and J by 4 bases, with 13 bases between.